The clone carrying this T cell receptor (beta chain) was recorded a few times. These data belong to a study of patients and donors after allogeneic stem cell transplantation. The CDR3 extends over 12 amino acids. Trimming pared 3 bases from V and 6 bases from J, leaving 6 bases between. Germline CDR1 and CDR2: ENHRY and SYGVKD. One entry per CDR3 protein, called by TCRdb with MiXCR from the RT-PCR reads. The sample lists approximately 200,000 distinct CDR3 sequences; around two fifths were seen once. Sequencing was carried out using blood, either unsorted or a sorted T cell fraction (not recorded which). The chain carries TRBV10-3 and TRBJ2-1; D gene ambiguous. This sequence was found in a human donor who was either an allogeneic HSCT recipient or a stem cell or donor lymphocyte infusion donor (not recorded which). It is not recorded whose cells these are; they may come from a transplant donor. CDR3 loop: CAISDPFNEQFF. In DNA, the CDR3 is TGTGCCATCAGTGACCCCTTCAATGAGCAGTTCTTC.